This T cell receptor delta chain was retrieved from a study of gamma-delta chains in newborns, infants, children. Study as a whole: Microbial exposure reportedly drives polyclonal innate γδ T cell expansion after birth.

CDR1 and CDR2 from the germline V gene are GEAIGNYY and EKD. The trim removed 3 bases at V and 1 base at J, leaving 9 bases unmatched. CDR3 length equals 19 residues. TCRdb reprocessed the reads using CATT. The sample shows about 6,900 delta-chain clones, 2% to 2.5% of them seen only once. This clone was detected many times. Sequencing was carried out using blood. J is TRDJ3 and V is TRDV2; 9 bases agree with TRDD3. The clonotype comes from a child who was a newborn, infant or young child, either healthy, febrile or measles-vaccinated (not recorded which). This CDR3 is CACDAARGYVSWDTRQMFF. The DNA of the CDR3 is TGTGCCTGTGACGCAGCTCGGGGATACGTGTCCTGGGACACCCGACAGATGTTTTTC.